This T cell receptor beta chain stems from a study of CD8 T cells in Susac syndrome (dated by TCRdb to between 2019 and 2020). With respect to the entire study: Among the Susac syndrome patients who were sequenced, clinically active disease was present in over 5 and clinical remission was observed in under ten. Susac syndrome patients were therapy-naive, on corticosteroids (some also receiving IVIg), or on IVIg alone at blood withdrawal. The study used repertoire sequencing to test whether antigen drove CD8+ T cell activation and differentiation in Susac syndrome.

Peripheral blood CD8+ and CD4+ T cells from healthy donors, Susac syndrome patients and multiple sclerosis patients were profiled using high-throughput TCR beta sequencing. The Susac syndrome patients fulfilled recently defined diagnostic criteria for either definite or probable disease. Bulk CD8+ and CD4+ T cells were purified by magnetic negative isolation, whereas CD8+ TEMRA cells were enriched by FACS. Blood was drawn into EDTA tubes, processed within 24 hours, and PBMCs were isolated by density gradient centrifugation. PBMCs destined for TCR sequencing were cryopreserved in liquid nitrogen and later thawed in a 37 °C water bath. The sorted or isolated CD4+, CD8+ and CD8+ TEMRA cells had a purity of 90% or higher. With regard to this clonotype: Which antigen it targets is not known. No qualities accompany the bases; no much larger clone lies one base away.

Broader findings and caveats from the paper: The CD4+ T cell repertoire of patients with Susac syndrome showed no detectable clonal expansion. The number of individuals in the TCR sequencing and HLA analysis was recognized as being relatively small.

RNA was extracted using the RNeasy kit, and roughly 0.5 to 1 ug of the RNA was reverse transcribed with random hexamers. TCR beta CDR3 regions were amplified with the immunoSEQ multiplex PCR assay covering 54 Vbeta and 13 Jbeta segments. PCR amplification bias was corrected by using a synthetic template baseline for primer optimization and computational correction. Regarding the original processing steps: Reads were assigned to V, D and J genes according to IMGT and analyzed in immunoSEQ Analyzer, with only productive sequences retained. Clonality was computed as one minus Shannon entropy normalized by log2 of the number of productive unique sequences. For each patient and control, public and private clones were evaluated among the 100 most prevalent clones. Susac-specific clones were defined as absent from healthy and MS cohorts, 800 to 1,200 published viral clones and other ImmuneACCESS disease sequences. Using fastp at Q25 and MiXCR, TCRdb reprocessed the public reads and kept productive beta chains. Each CDR3 protein gets just one entry, which takes the most common genes and DNA from the rows behind it. The V and J calls shown here were made by TCRdb, not taken from the authors' results. The sample table records about 150,000 distinct CDR3 sequences; about 95% of these occur just once. The top ten clones comprise 0.16% of the sample.

Cut back by 5 bases and 1 base, the V and J ends lie 15 bases apart. The CDR3, cysteine through phenylalanine, is 15 amino acids long. The only DNA kept is the CDR3, 45 bases in frame from the first base. CDR1 and CDR2 (SGHTA, FQGNSA) derive from the germline V gene. The TCR was taken from a human donor with Susac syndrome. The material sequenced was CD4+ T cells from PBMCs. The rearrangement joined TRBV7-2 to TRBJ2-7; a tentative D call is TRBD2 (5 bases match). The sequenced DNA is TGTGCCAGCAGCCCACCACGGGGTGGGTCCTACGAGCAGTACTTC. Its protein reads: CASSPPRGGSYEQYF. The full variable domain, completed from the reference TRBV7-2 and TRBJ2-7 proteins outside the CDR3, reads GAGVSQSPSNKVTEKGKDVELRCDPISGHTALYWYRQSLGQGLEFLIYFQGNSAPDKSGLPSDRFSAERTGGSVSTLTIQRTQQEDSAVYLCASSPPRGGSYEQYFGPGTRLTVT.